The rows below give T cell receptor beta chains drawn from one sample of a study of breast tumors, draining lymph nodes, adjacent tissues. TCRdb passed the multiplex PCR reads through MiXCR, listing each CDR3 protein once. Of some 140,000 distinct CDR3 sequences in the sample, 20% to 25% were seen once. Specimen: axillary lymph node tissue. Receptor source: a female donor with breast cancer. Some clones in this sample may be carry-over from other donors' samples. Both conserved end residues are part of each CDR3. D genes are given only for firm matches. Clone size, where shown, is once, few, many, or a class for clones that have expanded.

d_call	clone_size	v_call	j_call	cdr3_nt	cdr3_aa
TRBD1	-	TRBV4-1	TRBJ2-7	TGCGCCAGCAGCTGGGGACAGTCATATAACCATCCTTACGAGCAGTACTTC	CASSWGQSYNHPYEQYF
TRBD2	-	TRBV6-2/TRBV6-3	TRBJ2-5	TGTGCCAGCAGTTACCCGGGACTAGCGGCCCAAGAGACCCAGTACTTC	CASSYPGLAAQETQYF
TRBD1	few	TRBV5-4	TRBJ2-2	TGTGCCAGCAGCCCCCGACAGGGGAGCACCGGGGAGCTGTTTTTT	CASSPRQGSTGELFF
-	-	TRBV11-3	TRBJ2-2	TGTGCCAGCAGCTTTGAGGCAGGGTTTGTATCCGGGGAGCTGTTTTTT	CASSFEAGFVSGELFF
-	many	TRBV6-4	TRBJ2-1	TGTGCCAGCAGTGATGGCTTGGGGGGTGACAATGAGCAGTTCTTC	CASSDGLGGDNEQFF
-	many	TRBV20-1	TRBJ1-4	TGCAGTGCTAGAGGATTGGAACAGGGTAATGAAAAACTGTTTTTT	CSARGLEQGNEKLFF
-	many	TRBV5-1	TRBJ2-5	TGCGCCAGCAGCTTGGGAGGTGGGGGTGGAGAGACCCAGTACTTC	CASSLGGGGGETQYF
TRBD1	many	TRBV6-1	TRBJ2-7	TGTGCCAGCAGAATTCAGGGACAGGTTGGCGAGCAGTACTTC	CASRIQGQVGEQYF
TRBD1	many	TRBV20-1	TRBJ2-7	TGCAGTGCTAGAGATGCTGACAGGGGGCACGAGCAGTACTTC	CSARDADRGHEQYF
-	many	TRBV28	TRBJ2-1	TGTGCCAGCGGTCCGCGGGTGAGCTCCTACAATGAGCAGTTCTTC	CASGPRVSSYNEQFF
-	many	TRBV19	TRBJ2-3	TGTGCCAGTAGAACCGCTGCTAGCACAGATACGCAGTATTTT	CASRTAASTDTQYF
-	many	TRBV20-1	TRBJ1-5	TGCAGTGCTAGAGAGGCACAGGGATATAGCAATCAGCCCCAGCATTTT	CSAREAQGYSNQPQHF
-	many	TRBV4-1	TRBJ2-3	TGCGCCAGCAACCAAGTGGGTCCGGGGGCAGTCAGCACAGATACGCAGTATTTT	CASNQVGPGAVSTDTQYF
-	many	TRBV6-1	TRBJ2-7	TGTGCCAGCAGTGAAGCGAGGGGATACGAGCAGTACTTC	CASSEARGYEQYF
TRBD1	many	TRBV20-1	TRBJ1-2	TGCAGTGCTAGGAGGGACAGGGTTAACTATGGCTACACCTTC	CSARRDRVNYGYTF
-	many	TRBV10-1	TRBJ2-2	TGCGCCAGCAATCGGGACGGATACACCGGGGAGCTGTTTTTT	CASNRDGYTGELFF
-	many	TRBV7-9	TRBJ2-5	TGTGCCAGCAGCCGAACAGAGACCCAGTACTTC	CASSRTETQYF
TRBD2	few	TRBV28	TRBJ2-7	TGTGCCAGCAGTCTCCGGGGTAGCGGGAGGTTGTACTTC	CASSLRGSGRLYF
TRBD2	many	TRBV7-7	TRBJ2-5	TGTGCCAGCAGCCGAGGCCTAGCGGGAGAGACCCAGTACTTC	CASSRGLAGETQYF
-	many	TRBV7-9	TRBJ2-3	TGTGCCAGCAGCTTATCCGCGGCCACAGATACGCAGTATTTT	CASSLSAATDTQYF
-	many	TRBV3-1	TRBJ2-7	TGTGCCAGCAGCCAGCAGCGGACCTACGAGCAGTACTTC	CASSQQRTYEQYF
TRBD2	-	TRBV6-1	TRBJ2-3	TGTGCCAGCAAGGGTTCCGCGGGAGCTGCTACGCAGTATTTT	CASKGSAGAATQYF
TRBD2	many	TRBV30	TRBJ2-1	TGTGCCTGGGGGGGTAGACTAGCGGGAGGGCCTTGGGTTGAGCAGTTCTTC	CAWGGRLAGGPWVEQFF
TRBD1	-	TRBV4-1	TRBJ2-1	TGCGCCAGCAGCCCAGCTACCGGGACAGGGGCTTTTGAGCAGTTCTTC	CASSPATGTGAFEQFF
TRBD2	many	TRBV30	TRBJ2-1	TGTGCCTGGAGCCGGGAGGGTTCCTATCGTCATGAGCAGTTCTTC	CAWSREGSYRHEQFF
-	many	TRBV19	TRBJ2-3	TGTGCCAGTAGTAAAGGGAGGATTGAGAGCACAGATACGCAGTATTTT	CASSKGRIESTDTQYF
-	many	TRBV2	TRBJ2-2	TGTGCCAGCAGTGAAGGTATCACCGGGGAGCTGTTTTTT	CASSEGITGELFF
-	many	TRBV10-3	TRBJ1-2	TGTGCCATCAGTGTGGGGGGGCGAGACTATGGCTACACCTTC	CAISVGGRDYGYTF
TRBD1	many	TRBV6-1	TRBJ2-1	TGTGCCAGCAGTGAAGGAGCACAGGGGGCGGAGGAGCAGTTCTTC	CASSEGAQGAEEQFF
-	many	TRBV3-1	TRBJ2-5	TGTGCCAGCAGCCAAGGGGGGCGAGGGACCCAGTACTTC	CASSQGGRGTQYF
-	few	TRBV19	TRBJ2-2	TGTGCCAGTAGTCCCCGGGACGGCCTAAACACCGGGGAGCTGTTTTTT	CASSPRDGLNTGELFF
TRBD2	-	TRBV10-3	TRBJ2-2	TGTGCCATCAGTGAGTCGAATTGGACTAGCGGGGAGCTGTTTTTT	CAISESNWTSGELFF
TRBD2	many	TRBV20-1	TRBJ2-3	TGCAGTGCTAGTTCCGGGGGAGGGTTTATGACAGATACGCAGTATTTT	CSASSGGGFMTDTQYF
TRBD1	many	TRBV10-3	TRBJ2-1	TGTGCCATCAAGGGGACAGACGACAATGAGCAGTTCTTC	CAIKGTDDNEQFF
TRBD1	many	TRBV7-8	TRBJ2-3	TGTGCCAGCAGCGGCAGGACAGGGGGCACAGATACGCAGTATTTT	CASSGRTGGTDTQYF
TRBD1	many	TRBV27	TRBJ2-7	TGTGCCAGCAGTCCGCAGGGGGCAAGCTCCTACGAGCAGTACTTC	CASSPQGASSYEQYF
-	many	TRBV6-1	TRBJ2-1	TGTGCCAGCATGGTTGGCCTCTACAATGAGCAGTTCTTC	CASMVGLYNEQFF
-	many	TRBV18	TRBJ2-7	TGTGCCAGCTCACCGGGACAAAACTACGAGCAGTACTTC	CASSPGQNYEQYF
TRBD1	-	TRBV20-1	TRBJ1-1	TGCAGTGCTAGAGGTACAGGGGTCTCGAACACTGAAGCTTTCTTT	CSARGTGVSNTEAFF
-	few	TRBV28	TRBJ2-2	TGTGCCAGCAGTTCGCGGATTGGTTATAGGGGGGAGAACACCGGGGAGCTGTTTTTT	CASSSRIGYRGENTGELFF
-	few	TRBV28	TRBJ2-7	TGTGCCAGCAATCCCTCATCCTACGAGCAGTACTTC	CASNPSSYEQYF
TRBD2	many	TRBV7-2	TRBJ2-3	TGTGCCAGCAGCACCCCGCCCCCGGGACAGGGTTGGACTAGCGGGAGGGATGATACGCAGTATTTT	CASSTPPPGQGWTSGRDDTQYF
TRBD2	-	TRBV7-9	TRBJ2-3	TGTGCCAGCAGACTAAGCGGGAACACAGATACGCAGTATTTT	CASRLSGNTDTQYF
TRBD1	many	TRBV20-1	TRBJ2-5	TGCAGTGCAGGGCAGGGGGCCCCAGAGACCCAGTACTTC	CSAGQGAPETQYF
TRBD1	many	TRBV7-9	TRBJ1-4	TGTGCCAGCAGCCCAGGACAGGTTTTTAATGAAAAACTGTTTTTT	CASSPGQVFNEKLFF
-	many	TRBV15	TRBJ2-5	TGTGCCACCAGTGGAGGCCAAGAGACCCAGTACTTC	CATSGGQETQYF
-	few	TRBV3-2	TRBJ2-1	TGTGCCAGCAGCCAAGGGAGGATGGTCAGCTACAATGAGCAGTTCTTC	CASSQGRMVSYNEQFF
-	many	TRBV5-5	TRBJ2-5	TGTGCCAGCAGCTCCACTGGCTGGGAGACCCAGTACTTC	CASSSTGWETQYF
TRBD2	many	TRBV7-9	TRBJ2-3	TGTGCCAGCAGCACCGCTAGCGGGAGTTTTGGAGATACGCAGTATTTT	CASSTASGSFGDTQYF